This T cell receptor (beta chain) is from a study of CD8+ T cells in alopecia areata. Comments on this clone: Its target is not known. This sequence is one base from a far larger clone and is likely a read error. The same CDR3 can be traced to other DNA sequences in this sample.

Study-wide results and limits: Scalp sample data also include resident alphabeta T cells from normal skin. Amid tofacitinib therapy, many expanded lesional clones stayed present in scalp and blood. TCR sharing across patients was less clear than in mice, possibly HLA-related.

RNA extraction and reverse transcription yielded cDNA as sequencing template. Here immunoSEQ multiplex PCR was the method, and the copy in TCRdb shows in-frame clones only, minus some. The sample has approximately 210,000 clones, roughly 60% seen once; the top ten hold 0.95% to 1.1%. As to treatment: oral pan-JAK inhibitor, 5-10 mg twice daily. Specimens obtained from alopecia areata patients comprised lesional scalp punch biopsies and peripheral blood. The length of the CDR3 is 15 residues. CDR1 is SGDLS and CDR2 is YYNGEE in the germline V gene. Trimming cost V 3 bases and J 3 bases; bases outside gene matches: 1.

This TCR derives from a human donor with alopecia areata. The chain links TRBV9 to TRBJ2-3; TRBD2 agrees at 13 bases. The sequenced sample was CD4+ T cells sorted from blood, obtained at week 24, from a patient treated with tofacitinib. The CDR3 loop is CASSGTSGGTDTQYF. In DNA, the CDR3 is TGTGCCAGCAGCGGGACTAGCGGGGGAACAGATACGCAGTATTTT.